This T cell receptor beta chain was sequenced in a study of T cell changes during pregnancy in multiple sclerosis. CDR1 is LGHNA, CDR2 YSLEER, per germline. Trimming removed 0 bases at V and 8 bases at J, with 19 bases between. This CDR3 is built from 16 residues. The table lists this clone with a count of one. Method: immunoSEQ multiplex PCR; TCRdb's copy keeps in-frame clones and lacks some. The data contain about 70,000 clones, around 94% of them seen just once; the ten biggest clones take up 0.5% to 0.65%. This sequence joins TRBV4-3 and TRBJ1-2; the D gene is possibly TRBD1 (6 bases). The receptor was isolated from a female donor with multiple sclerosis, enrolled in a pregnancy study. The sequencing used peripheral blood, collected in the third trimester of pregnancy. This CDR3 reads CASSQDRGALRGGYTF. CDR3 in DNA: TGCGCCAGCAGCCAAGATCGGGGGGCGCTGCGAGGCGGCTACACCTTC.